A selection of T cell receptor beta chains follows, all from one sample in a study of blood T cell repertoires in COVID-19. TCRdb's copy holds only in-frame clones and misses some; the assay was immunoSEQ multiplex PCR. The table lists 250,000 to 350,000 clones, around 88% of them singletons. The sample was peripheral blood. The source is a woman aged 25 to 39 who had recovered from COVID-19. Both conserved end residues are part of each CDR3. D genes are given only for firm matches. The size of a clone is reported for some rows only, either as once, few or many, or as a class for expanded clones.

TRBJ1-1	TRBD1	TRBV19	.	CASSIGGGHRGTEAFF	TGTGCCAGTAGTATCGGAGGGGGCCATCGGGGTACTGAAGCTTTCTTT
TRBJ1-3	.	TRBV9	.	CASSGLLGNTIYF	TGTGCCAGCAGCGGACTATTGGGAAACACCATATATTTT
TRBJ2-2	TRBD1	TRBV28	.	CASSFTGVPGELFF	TGTGCCAGCAGTTTTACAGGGGTACCCGGAGAGCTGTTTTTT
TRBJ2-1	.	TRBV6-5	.	CASRSAVYNEQFF	TGTGCCAGCCGGTCTGCTGTTTACAATGAGCAGTTCTTC
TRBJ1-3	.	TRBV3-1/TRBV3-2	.	CASSQEGGGNTIYF	TGTGCCAGCAGCCAAGAGGGGGGTGGAAACACCATATATTTT
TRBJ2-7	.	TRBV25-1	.	CASSSGTPVGEQYF	TGTGCCAGCAGCTCCGGGACACCGGTGGGCGAGCAGTACTTC
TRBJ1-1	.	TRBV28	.	CASSLIMRGGGTEAFF	TGTGCCAGCAGTTTAATTATGAGGGGAGGTGGCACTGAAGCTTTCTTT
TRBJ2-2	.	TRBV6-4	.	CASRPEAGASGELFF	TGTGCCAGCAGGCCTGAGGCGGGGGCCTCCGGGGAGCTGTTTTTT
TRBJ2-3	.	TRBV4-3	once	CASSQEQGPGGDTQYF	TGCGCCAGCAGCCAAGAACAAGGACCTGGGGGGGATACGCAGTATTTT
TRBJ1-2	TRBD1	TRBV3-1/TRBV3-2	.	CASSPGQGGYGYTF	TGTGCCAGCAGCCCCGGACAGGGTGGCTATGGCTACACCTTC
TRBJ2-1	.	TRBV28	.	CASTTPPGHEQFF	TGTGCCAGCACCACCCCCCCAGGGCATGAGCAGTTCTTC
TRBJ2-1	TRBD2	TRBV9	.	CASSVGRAGTHNEQFF	TGTGCCAGCAGCGTAGGACGAGCGGGGACTCACAATGAGCAGTTCTTC
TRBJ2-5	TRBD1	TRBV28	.	CASRGDSQETQYF	TGTGCCAGCAGAGGGGACAGTCAAGAGACCCAGTACTTC
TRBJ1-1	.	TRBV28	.	CASSFLRQGLRSNTEAFF	TGTGCCAGCAGTTTTCTTCGGCAGGGTTTGAGGTCGAACACTGAAGCTTTCTTT
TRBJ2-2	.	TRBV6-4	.	CASSEGAGEPGELFF	TGTGCCAGCAGTGAAGGTGCAGGGGAGCCCGGGGAGCTGTTTTTT
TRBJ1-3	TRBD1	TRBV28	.	CASSFASQGVANTIYF	TGTGCCAGCAGTTTCGCATCACAGGGGGTTGCAAACACCATATATTTT
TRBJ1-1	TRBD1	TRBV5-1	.	CASSPATGGENMNTEAFF	TGCGCCAGCAGCCCGGCCACAGGGGGGGAAAACATGAACACTGAAGCTTTCTTT
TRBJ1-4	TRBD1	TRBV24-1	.	CATRQGADEKLFF	TGTGCCACCCGACAGGGAGCGGATGAAAAACTGTTTTTT
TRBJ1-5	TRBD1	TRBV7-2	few	CASSPQQGADQPQHF	TGTGCCAGCAGCCCACAACAGGGGGCTGATCAGCCCCAGCATTTT
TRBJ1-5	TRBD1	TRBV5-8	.	CASSVGTGTNQPQHF	TGTGCCAGCAGCGTGGGGACAGGGACCAATCAGCCCCAGCATTTT
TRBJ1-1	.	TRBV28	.	CASSFGPTEWAFF	TGTGCCAGCAGTTTCGGGCCGACAGAATGGGCTTTCTTT
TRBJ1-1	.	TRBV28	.	CATGTLNLNTEAFF	TGTGCCACCGGGACACTTAATTTGAACACTGAAGCTTTCTTT
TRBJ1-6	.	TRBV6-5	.	CASSYGPYNSPLHF	TGTGCCAGCAGTTATGGCCCGTATAATTCACCCCTCCACTTT
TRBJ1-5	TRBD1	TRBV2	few	CASSEALPGWGQGESNQPQHF	TGTGCCAGCAGTGAAGCGCTTCCAGGTTGGGGACAGGGGGAAAGCAATCAGCCCCAGCATTTT
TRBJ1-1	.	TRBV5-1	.	CASSLRQRTEAFF	TGCGCCAGCAGCTTGAGGCAGCGAACTGAAGCTTTCTTT
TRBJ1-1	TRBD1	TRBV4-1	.	CASSPKSGTGRISEAFF	TGCGCCAGCAGCCCCAAGTCGGGGACAGGGAGAATTTCTGAAGCTTTCTTT
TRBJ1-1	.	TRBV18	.	CASSPPRTAPEAFF	TGTGCCAGCTCACCACCGCGGACAGCACCTGAAGCTTTCTTT
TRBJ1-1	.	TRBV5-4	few	CASSLVPGDTEAFF	TGTGCCAGCAGCTTGGTTCCGGGGGACACTGAAGCTTTCTTT
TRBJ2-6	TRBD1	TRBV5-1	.	CASSFPNGTGDLSGANVLTF	TGCGCCAGCAGCTTTCCGAATGGGACAGGGGATCTCTCTGGGGCCAACGTCCTGACTTTC
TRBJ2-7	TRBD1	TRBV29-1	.	CSVEDRSGQGAVGEQYF	TGCAGCGTTGAAGATCGGTCGGGACAGGGGGCAGTCGGCGAGCAGTACTTC
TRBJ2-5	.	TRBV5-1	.	CASSSNRVSQETQYF	TGCGCCAGCAGCTCGAACAGGGTTTCCCAAGAGACCCAGTACTTC
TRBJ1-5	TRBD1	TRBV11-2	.	CASSFTGDGQPQHF	TGTGCCAGCAGCTTTACAGGGGATGGTCAGCCCCAGCATTTT
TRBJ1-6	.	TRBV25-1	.	CASTIEINSPLHF	TGTGCCAGCACAATCGAGATTAATTCACCCCTCCACTTT
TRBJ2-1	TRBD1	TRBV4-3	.	CASSQVDRPSYNEQFF	TGCGCCAGCAGCCAAGTGGACAGGCCCTCCTACAATGAGCAGTTCTTC
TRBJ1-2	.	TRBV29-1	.	CSVEDSKDYGYTF	TGCAGCGTTGAAGATAGCAAGGACTATGGCTACACCTTC
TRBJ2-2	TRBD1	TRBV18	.	CASSPLSRQGPNTGELFF	TGTGCCAGCTCACCGCTGTCTAGACAGGGACCGAACACCGGGGAGCTGTTTTTT
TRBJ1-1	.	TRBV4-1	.	CASSPFAGAETEAFF	TGCGCCAGCAGCCCCTTTGCAGGGGCAGAAACTGAAGCTTTCTTT
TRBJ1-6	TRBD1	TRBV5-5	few	CASILASGQGSTPLHF	TGTGCCAGCATCCTTGCTTCCGGACAGGGTTCAACACCCCTCCACTTT
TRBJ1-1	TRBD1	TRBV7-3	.	CASSTQGMNTEAFF	TGTGCCAGCAGCACACAGGGGATGAACACTGAAGCTTTCTTT
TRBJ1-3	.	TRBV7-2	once	CASSLAGGAIYF	TGTGCCAGCAGCTTAGCCGGGGGAGCTATATATTTT
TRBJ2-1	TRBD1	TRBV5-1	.	CASSTRDRVYNEQFF	TGCGCCAGCAGCACCCGGGACAGGGTTTACAATGAGCAGTTCTTC
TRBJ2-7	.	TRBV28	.	CASSLLGFSYEQYF	TGTGCCAGCAGTTTACTAGGTTTCTCCTACGAGCAGTACTTC
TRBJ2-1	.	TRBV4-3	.	CASSQTLEVTYNEQFF	TGCGCCAGCAGCCAGACCCTAGAGGTGACCTACAATGAGCAGTTCTTC
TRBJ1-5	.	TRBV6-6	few	CASSYSHRPNQPQHF	TGTGCCAGCAGTTACTCGCACAGGCCCAATCAGCCCCAGCATTTT
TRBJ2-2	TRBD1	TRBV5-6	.	CASSWGQRNTGELFF	TGTGCCAGCAGCTGGGGACAGCGTAATACCGGGGAGCTGTTTTTT
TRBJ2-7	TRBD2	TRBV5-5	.	CASSSGLAYEQYF	TGTGCCAGCAGCTCGGGACTAGCTTACGAGCAGTACTTC
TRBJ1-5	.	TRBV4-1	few	CASSLAGAASNQPQHF	TGCGCCAGCAGCCTGGCTGGGGCAGCCAGCAATCAGCCCCAGCATTTT
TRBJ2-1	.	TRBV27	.	CASSLGVEQFF	TGTGCCAGCAGTTTGGGAGTTGAGCAGTTCTTC
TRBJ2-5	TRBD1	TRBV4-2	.	CASSQVTGGSAETQYF	TGTGCCAGCAGCCAAGTAACAGGGGGCTCGGCGGAGACCCAGTACTTC
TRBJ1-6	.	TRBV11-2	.	CASSLVYDRGNSPLHF	TGTGCCAGCAGCTTAGTGTACGACCGAGGAAATTCACCCCTCCACTTT
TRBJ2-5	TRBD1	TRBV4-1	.	CASSQGATGGETQYF	TGCGCCAGCAGCCAAGGGGCAACAGGGGGTGAGACCCAGTACTTC
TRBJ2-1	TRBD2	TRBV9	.	CASSPGGAGAYNEQFF	TGTGCCAGCAGCCCCGGAGGGGCGGGGGCCTACAATGAGCAGTTCTTC
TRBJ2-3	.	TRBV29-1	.	CSVDRRSPDTQYF	TGCAGCGTTGATAGGAGGTCGCCAGATACGCAGTATTTT
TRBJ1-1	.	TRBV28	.	CASRTGFEVTEAFF	TGTGCCAGCAGGACGGGGTTCGAAGTCACTGAAGCTTTCTTT
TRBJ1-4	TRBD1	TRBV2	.	CASRGTGGEKLFF	TGTGCCAGCAGGGGGACAGGAGGTGAAAAACTGTTTTTT